This T cell receptor beta chain appears in the sequencing data of a study of blood T cells in healthy people across ages. Worth noting for this clonotype: No antigen is known for it.

Trimming took off 5 bases at V and 8 bases at J, with 13 bases between the two ends. The length of the CDR3 is 13 residues. Per the germline V gene, CDR1 is LNHDA and CDR2 is SQIVND (reference sequence). Combining a sample-barcoded 5' primer with a J-beta primer mix, a second PCR ran for about 7 to 11 cycles. TCRdb re-derived calls from the 5' RACE reads in MiXCR, one entry per CDR3 protein. This table has fewer than 750,000 distinct CDR3 sequences, roughly half appearing once. Notes on the study in general: The study regarded diversity estimates from one million T cells as underestimates.

The sample was blood. This TCR was recovered from a woman older than 75 in good health. This sequence joins TRBV19 and TRBJ2-1; TRBD1 is a possible D gene (5 bases). CDR3: CASSSRQPDEQFF. CDR3 coding DNA: TGTGCCAGTAGTTCCCGACAGCCGGATGAGCAGTTCTTC.